This T cell receptor (beta chain) was recorded in a study of T cell changes during pregnancy in multiple sclerosis. The CDR3 totals 20 residues. The junction had 12 bases not matched to a gene; V was cut back by 0 bases and J by 0 bases. CDR1 and CDR2 (germline): SGHRS, YFSETQ. Generated by immunoSEQ multiplex PCR, the TCRdb table keeps only in-frame clones and is missing some. Of roughly 110,000 clones listed, 80% to 95% were seen once; the top ten hold 1.6%. Sequencing used peripheral blood, obtained after pregnancy. This clonotype originated in a female donor with multiple sclerosis, enrolled in a pregnancy study. The chain carries TRBV5-1 and TRBJ2-3; 11 bases align to TRBD2. The chain's CDR3 is CASSLDPPLTSGGSTDTQYF. Written as DNA, the CDR3 is TGCGCCAGCAGCTTGGATCCCCCTCTTACTAGCGGGGGAAGCACAGATACGCAGTATTTT.